This T cell receptor (beta chain) was retrieved from a study of cytomegalovirus exposure and HLA in healthy donors. The wider study: Among roughly 180 million T cells, an earlier analysis found approximately 110 million unique TCR beta sequences.

Both 60 Vbeta primers and 13 Jbeta primers went into the PCR. Repertoires were generated with immunoSEQ multiplex PCR, while TCRdb's copy carries only in-frame clones and drops some. The sample lists more than 100,000 clones, over 80% occurring once. This CDR3 region has 15 residues. Trimming removed 0 bases from V and 6 bases from J, with 9 bases in between. CDR1 is LGHNA, CDR2 YSLEER, per germline. Study-wide results and caveats: HLA alleles showed associations with 15,000 to 20,000 TCR beta sequences in a later analysis, at a 0.05 false discovery rate. Later findings reportedly placed an Asian-associated ancestry cluster below the approximately 670-donor mean for N-insertions. Analyses of presence and absence presupposed an approximately uniform sequencing depth across donors.

This clone was seen just once. Its antigen is unknown. The receptor was isolated from a man aged 25-40 years in good health and CMV-seronegative. The sample consisted of PBMCs. The chain recombines TRBV4-3 with TRBJ1-6, with D hard to call. For the CDR3, the DNA is TGCGCCAGCAGCCAAGATAAGGAGGGTAATTCACCCCTCCACTTT. Encoded protein: CASSQDKEGNSPLHF.